The clone carrying this T cell receptor (beta chain) was observed many times. Antigen specificity is unknown. The data were obtained in a study of beta chain features in type 1 diabetes. Expressed TCRB transcripts were sequenced after all isolated RNA was converted to cDNA. Here immunoSEQ multiplex PCR was the method, and the copy in TCRdb shows in-frame clones only, minus some. The table records about 130,000 clones, approximately 9.2% of them present only once. Points from the study as a whole: For cells with high TCR expression, cDNA sequencing could yield over-representation. Researchers reported that naive, central memory and Treg TCRB repertoires appeared more similar in patients than in healthy donors.

The V gene's germline CDR1 is LGHNA and CDR2 YSLEER. This CDR3 is built from 15 residues. V lost 0 bases to trimming and J lost 8 bases, with 14 bases between them. CD4+ cells of the naive, central memory, regulatory and stem cell-like memory types were sorted via CD45RO/CCR7/CD25/CD127/CD95/CD27. The source material was central memory CD4+ T cells from blood. The TCR was taken from a man younger than 35 in good health. The genes are TRBV4-3 and TRBJ2-1; possible D gene TRBD2, 5 bases. CDR3 coding DNA: TGCGCCAGCAGCCAAGATTCAAGCGGAAACGATGAGCAGTTCTTC. Its translation: CASSQDSSGNDEQFF.